The source of this T cell receptor (beta chain) is a study of PD-1 blockade in classical Hodgkin lymphoma. Overall study results and limits: By C4D1, CD4+ diversity increased significantly, especially in complete responders. Before treatment, TCR diversity in newly diagnosed patients was reportedly lower than in healthy donors. Excluded were patients who started nivolumab under 1 year after ASCT, a group that had lower diversity.

Time point in this sample: cycle 4 day 1 (C4D1), after about 6 weeks of nivolumab. Every patient had relapsed following autologous stem cell transplantation, and cohorts differed in brentuximab vedotin exposure. Turning to this clone: Its specificity is unknown.

TCRdb's copy holds only in-frame clones and misses some; the assay was immunoSEQ multiplex PCR. The top ten clones hold around 13% of a sample with roughly 49,000 clones, around 87% of them seen once. V dropped 0 bases and J dropped 6 bases, with 14 bases sitting between them. Per germline, CDR1 MNHNY and CDR2 SVGAGI (reference sequence). This CDR3 has 15 residues. Source: peripheral blood mononuclear cells (PBMCs), taken before the fourth cycle of nivolumab. This clonotype was sampled from a human donor with classical Hodgkin lymphoma. V and J are TRBV6-6 and TRBJ1-2; D is possibly TRBD1 (5 bases). The CDR3 DNA follows: TGTGCCAGCAGTTACTCGCGAGGAGGGGCGGATGGCTACACCTTC. This gives the protein CASSYSRGGADGYTF.